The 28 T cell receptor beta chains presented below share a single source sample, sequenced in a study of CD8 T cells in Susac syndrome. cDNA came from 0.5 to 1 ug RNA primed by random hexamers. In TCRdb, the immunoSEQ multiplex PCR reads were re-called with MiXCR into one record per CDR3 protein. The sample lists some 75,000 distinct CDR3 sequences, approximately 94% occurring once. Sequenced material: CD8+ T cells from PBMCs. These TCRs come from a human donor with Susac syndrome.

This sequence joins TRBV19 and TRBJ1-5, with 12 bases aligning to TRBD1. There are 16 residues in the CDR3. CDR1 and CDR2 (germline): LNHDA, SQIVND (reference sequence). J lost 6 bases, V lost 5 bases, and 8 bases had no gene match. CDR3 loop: CASSLTGTGGTQPQHF. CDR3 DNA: TGTGCCAGTAGTTTAACCGGGACAGGGGGCACTCAGCCCCAGCATTTT. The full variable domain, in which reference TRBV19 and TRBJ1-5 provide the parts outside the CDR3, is DGGITQSPKYLFRKEGQNVTLSCEQNLNHDAMYWYRQDPGQGLRLIYYSQIVNDFQKGDIAEGYSVSREKKESFPLTVTSAQKNPTAFYLCASSLTGTGGTQPQHFGDGTRLSIL.

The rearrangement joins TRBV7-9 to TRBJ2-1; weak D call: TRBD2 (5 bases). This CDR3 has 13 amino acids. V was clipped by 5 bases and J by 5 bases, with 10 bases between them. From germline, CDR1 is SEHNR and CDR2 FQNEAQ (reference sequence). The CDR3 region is CASSARGNNEQFF. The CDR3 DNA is TGTGCCAGCAGCGCCCGGGGAAACAATGAGCAGTTCTTC. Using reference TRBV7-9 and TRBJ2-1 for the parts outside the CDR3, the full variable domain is DTGVSQNPRHKITKRGQNVTFRCDPISEHNRLYWYRQTLGQGPEFLTYFQNEAQLEKSRLLSDRFSAERPKGSFSTLEIQRTEQGDSAMYLCASSARGNNEQFFGPGTRLTVL.

The CDR3 DNA reads TGTGCCACCAGCGGCGACAGGAGTAATGAGCAGTTCTTC. This encodes CATSGDRSNEQFF. J is TRBJ2-1 and V is TRBV15, with D perhaps TRBD1 (6 bases). The germline V gene has CDR1 LNHNV and CDR2 YYDKDF (reference sequence). The CDR3 totals 13 residues. V lost 5 bases and J lost 7, with 12 bases in between. The full variable domain, with the rest looked up from reference TRBV15 and TRBJ2-1, is DAMVIQNPRYQVTQFGKPVTLSCSQTLNHNVMYWYQQKSSQAPKLLFHYYDKDFNNEADTPDNFQSRRPNTSFCFLDIRSPGLGDTAMYLCATSGDRSNEQFFGPGTRLTVL.

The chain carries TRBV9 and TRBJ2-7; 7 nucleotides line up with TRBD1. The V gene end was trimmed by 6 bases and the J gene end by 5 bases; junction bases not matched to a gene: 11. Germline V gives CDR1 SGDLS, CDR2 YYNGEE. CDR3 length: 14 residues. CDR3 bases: TGTGCCAGCAACCCTACAGGGGTCGGGAACGAGCAGTACTTC. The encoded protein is CASNPTGVGNEQYF.

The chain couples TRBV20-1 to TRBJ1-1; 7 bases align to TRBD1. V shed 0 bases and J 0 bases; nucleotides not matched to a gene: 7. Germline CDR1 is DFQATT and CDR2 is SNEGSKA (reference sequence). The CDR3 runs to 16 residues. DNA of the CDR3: TGCAGTGCTAGAGATGGGCGCAGGGGGTTGAACACTGAAGCTTTCTTT. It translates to CSARDGRRGLNTEAFF.

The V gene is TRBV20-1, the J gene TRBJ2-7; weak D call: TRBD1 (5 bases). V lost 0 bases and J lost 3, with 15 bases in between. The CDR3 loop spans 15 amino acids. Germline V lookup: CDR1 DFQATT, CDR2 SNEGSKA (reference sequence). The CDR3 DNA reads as TGCAGTGCTAGAGATGGTGACAGCCCAATCTACGAGCAGTACTTC. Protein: CSARDGDSPIYEQYF.

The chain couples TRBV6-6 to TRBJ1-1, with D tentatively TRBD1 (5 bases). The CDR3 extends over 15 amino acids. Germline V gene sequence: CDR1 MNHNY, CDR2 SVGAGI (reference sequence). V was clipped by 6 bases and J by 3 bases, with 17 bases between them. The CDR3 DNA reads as TGTGCCAGCAGGAATCGGGACTCCGTGGACACTGAAGCTTTCTTT. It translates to CASRNRDSVDTEAFF.

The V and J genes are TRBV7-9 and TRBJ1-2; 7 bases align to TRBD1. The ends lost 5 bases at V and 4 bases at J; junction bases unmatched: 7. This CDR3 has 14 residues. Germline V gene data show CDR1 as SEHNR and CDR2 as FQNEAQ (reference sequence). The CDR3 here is CASSPGGGGYGYTF. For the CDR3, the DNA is TGTGCCAGCAGCCCAGGGGGAGGAGGCTATGGCTACACCTTC.

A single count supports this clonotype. CDR3 protein: CASSDLRGSTETQYF. The CDR3 DNA is TGTGCCAGCAGTGACCTGCGAGGGAGTACCGAGACCCAGTACTTC. This chain joins TRBV2 and TRBJ2-5, with D possibly being TRBD2 (5 bases). The CDR3 is made up of 15 amino acids. Germline V gives CDR1 SNHLY, CDR2 FYNNEI. Trimming stripped 3 bases from V and 5 bases from J, with 16 bases between.

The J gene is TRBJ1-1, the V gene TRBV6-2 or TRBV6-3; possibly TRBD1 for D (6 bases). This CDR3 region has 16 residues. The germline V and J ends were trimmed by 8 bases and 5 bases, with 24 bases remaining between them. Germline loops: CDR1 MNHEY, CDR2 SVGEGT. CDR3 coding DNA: TGTGCCAGCTCAAAGGCCCCGGGCCAGGGGAGGACTGAAGCTTTCTTT. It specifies CASSKAPGQGRTEAFF.

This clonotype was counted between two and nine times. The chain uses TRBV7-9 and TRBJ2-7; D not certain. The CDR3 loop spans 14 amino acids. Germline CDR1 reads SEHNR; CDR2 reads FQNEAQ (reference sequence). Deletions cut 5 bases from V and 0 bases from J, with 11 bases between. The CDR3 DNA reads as TGTGCCAGCAGCCTGGACCGGAGCTCCTACGAGCAGTACTTC. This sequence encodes CASSLDRSSYEQYF.

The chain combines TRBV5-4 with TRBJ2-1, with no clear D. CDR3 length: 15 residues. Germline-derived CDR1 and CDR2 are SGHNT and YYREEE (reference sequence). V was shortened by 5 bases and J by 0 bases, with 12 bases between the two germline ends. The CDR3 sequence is CASSGTISSYNEQFF. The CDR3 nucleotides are TGTGCCAGCAGTGGCACAATAAGCTCCTACAATGAGCAGTTCTTC.

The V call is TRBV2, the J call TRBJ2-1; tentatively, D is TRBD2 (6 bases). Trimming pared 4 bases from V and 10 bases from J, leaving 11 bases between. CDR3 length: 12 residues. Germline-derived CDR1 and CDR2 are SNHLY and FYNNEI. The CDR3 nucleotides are TGTGCCAGCAGTGGCGGGGCTAGCGAGCAGTTCTTC. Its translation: CASSGGASEQFF. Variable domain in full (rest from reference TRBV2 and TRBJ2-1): EPEVTQTPSHQVTQMGQEVILRCVPISNHLYFYWYRQILGQKVEFLVSFYNNEISEKSEIFDDQFSVERPDGSNFTLKIRSTKLEDSAMYFCASSGGASEQFFGPGTRLTVL.

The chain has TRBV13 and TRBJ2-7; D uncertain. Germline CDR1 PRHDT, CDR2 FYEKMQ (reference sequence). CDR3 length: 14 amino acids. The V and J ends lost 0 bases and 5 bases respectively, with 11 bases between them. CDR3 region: CASSLGLKRHEQYF. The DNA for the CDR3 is TGTGCCAGCAGCTTAGGCCTGAAGCGTCACGAGCAGTACTTC.

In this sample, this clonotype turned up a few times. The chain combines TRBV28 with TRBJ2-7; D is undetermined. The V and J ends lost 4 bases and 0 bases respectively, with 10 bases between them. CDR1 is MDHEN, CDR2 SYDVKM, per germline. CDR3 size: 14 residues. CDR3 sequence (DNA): TGTGCCAGCAGTTCCCAAGGTAGCTCCTACGAGCAGTACTTC. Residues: CASSSQGSSYEQYF.

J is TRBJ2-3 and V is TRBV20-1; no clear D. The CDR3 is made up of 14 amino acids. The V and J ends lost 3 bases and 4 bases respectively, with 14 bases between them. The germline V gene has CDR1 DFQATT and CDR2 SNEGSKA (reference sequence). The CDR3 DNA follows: TGCAGTGCTAGCCCCTATTCCTTAGCAGATACGCAGTATTTT. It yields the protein CSASPYSLADTQYF.

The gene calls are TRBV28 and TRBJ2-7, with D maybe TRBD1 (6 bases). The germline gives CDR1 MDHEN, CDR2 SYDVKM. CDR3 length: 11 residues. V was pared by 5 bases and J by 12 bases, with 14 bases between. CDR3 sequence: CASSRAGQMYF. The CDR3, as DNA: TGTGCCAGCAGTCGAGCAGGACAGATGTACTTC. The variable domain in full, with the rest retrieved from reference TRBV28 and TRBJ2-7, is DVKVTQSSRYLVKRTGEKVFLECVQDMDHENMFWYRQDPGLGLRLIYFSYDVKMKEKGDIPEGYSVSREKKERFSLILESASTNQTSMYLCASSRAGQMYFGPGTRLTVT.

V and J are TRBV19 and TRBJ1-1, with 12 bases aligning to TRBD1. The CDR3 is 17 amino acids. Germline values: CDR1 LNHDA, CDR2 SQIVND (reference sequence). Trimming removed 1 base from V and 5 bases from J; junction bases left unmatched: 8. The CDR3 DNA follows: TGTGCCAGTAGTATAGTCCCGGGACAGGGGGCGAAGACTGAAGCTTTCTTT. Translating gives CASSIVPGQGAKTEAFF.

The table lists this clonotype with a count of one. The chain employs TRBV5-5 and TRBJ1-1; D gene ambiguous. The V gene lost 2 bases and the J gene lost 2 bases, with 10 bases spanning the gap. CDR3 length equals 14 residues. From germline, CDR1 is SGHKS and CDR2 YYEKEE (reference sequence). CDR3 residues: CASSLGGSNTEAFF. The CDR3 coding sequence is TGTGCCAGCAGCTTAGGAGGGAGCAACACTGAAGCTTTCTTT.

The CDR3 region has the DNA TGCGCCAGCAGCCCGGGGGCGCGCAATTCACCCCTCCACTTT. Protein: CASSPGARNSPLHF. The chain has TRBV5-1 and TRBJ1-6; D might be TRBD1 (6 bases). The CDR3 runs 14 residues. In germline, CDR1 is SGHRS, CDR2 YFSETQ. Trimming took 4 bases from V and 7 from J, leaving 12 bases between them. The variable domain in full, with the rest retrieved from reference TRBV5-1 and TRBJ1-6, is KAGVTQTPRYLIKTRGQQVTLSCSPISGHRSVSWYQQTPGQGLQFLFEYFSETQRNKGNFPGRFSGRQFSNSRSEMNVSTLELGDSALYLCASSPGARNSPLHFGNGTRLTVT.

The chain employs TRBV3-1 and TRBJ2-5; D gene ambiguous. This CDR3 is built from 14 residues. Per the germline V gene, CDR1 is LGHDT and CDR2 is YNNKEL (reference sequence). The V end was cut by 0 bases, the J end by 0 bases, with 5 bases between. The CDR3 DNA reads TGTGCCAGCAGCCAAGATAGTAACCAAGAGACCCAGTACTTC. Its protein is CASSQDSNQETQYF.

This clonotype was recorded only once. CDR3 sequence: CASSSGEWNEQFF. Written as DNA, the CDR3 is TGTGCCAGCAGCTCGGGGGAGTGGAATGAGCAGTTCTTC. The chain carries TRBV5-6 and TRBJ2-1, with D maybe TRBD2 (6 bases). V was pared by 3 bases and J by 7 bases, with 11 bases between. This CDR3 spans 13 amino acids. Germline CDR1 SGHDT, CDR2 YYEEEE.

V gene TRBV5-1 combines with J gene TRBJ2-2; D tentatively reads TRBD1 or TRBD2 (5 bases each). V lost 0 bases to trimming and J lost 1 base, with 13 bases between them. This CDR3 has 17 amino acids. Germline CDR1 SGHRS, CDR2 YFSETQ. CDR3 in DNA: TGCGCCAGCAGCTTGGAGACCGGGACGCTGAACACCGGGGAGCTGTTTTTT. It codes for CASSLETGTLNTGELFF.

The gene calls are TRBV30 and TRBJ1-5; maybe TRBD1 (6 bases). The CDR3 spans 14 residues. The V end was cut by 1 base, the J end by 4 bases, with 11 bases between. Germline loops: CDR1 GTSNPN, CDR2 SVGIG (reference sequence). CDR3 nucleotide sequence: TGTGCCTGGAGTGCCGACAGGTCAAATCAGCCCCAGCATTTT. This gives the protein CAWSADRSNQPQHF.

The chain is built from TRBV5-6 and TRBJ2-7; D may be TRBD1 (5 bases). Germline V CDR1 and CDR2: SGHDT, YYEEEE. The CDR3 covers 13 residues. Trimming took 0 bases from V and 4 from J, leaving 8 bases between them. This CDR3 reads CASSLEQGYEQYF. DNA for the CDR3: TGTGCCAGCAGCTTGGAGCAGGGATACGAGCAGTACTTC.

The CDR3 region has the DNA TGTGCCAGCAGCTCTATATTTAGATACAATGAGCAGTTCTTC. Its translation: CASSSIFRYNEQFF. The chain has TRBV7-6 and TRBJ2-1, with D unclear. The germline V and J ends were trimmed by 4 bases and 4 bases, with 11 bases remaining between them. The CDR3 totals 14 residues. Germline assignment: CDR1 SGHVS and CDR2 FNYEAQ.

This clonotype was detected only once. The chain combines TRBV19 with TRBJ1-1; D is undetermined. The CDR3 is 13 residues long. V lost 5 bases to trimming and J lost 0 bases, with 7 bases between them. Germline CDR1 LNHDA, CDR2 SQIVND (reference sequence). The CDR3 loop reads CASSPNLNTEAFF. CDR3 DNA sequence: TGTGCCAGTAGTCCGAACCTGAACACTGAAGCTTTCTTT.

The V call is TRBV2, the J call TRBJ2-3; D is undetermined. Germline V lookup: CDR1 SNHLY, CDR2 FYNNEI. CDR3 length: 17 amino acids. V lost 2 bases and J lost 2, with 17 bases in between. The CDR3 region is CASSEFSGSRNTDTQYF. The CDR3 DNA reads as TGTGCCAGCAGTGAATTTAGTGGCTCGAGAAACACAGATACGCAGTATTTT.